This passage covers 5 T cell receptor beta chains from one sample sequenced in a study of blood T cell repertoires in COVID-19. Libraries were prepared by immunoSEQ multiplex PCR; TCRdb keeps only in-frame clonotypes and omits some of them. The table includes some 200,000 clones, roughly 86% detected once. The specimen sequenced was peripheral blood. Every receptor here comes from a woman aged 40 to 49 with acute or convalescent COVID-19.

The chain couples TRBV7-9 to TRBJ2-7; tentative D call: TRBD2 (6 bases). Looked up from germline, CDR1 is SEHNR and CDR2 is FQNEAQ (reference sequence). The CDR3 consists of 15 residues. V was clipped by 1 base and J by 0 bases, with 10 bases between them. CDR3 region: CASSLGRGYSYEQYF. The CDR3 nucleotides read TGTGCCAGCAGCTTAGGGCGGGGCTACTCCTACGAGCAGTACTTC. Filled out from reference TRBV7-9 and TRBJ2-7, the complete variable domain reads DTGVSQNPRHKITKRGQNVTFRCDPISEHNRLYWYRQTLGQGPEFLTYFQNEAQLEKSRLLSDRFSAERPKGSFSTLEIQRTEQGDSAMYLCASSLGRGYSYEQYFGPGTRLTVT.

The rearrangement joins TRBV5-1 to TRBJ2-3; D is ambiguous. The CDR3 extends over 15 amino acids. Germline V gene lookup returns CDR1 SGHRS and CDR2 YFSETQ. V lost 0 bases, J lost 0 bases, and 8 bases lay in between. As DNA, the CDR3 is TGCGCCAGCAGCTTGGACAGTCTAAGCACAGATACGCAGTATTTT. Protein sequence: CASSLDSLSTDTQYF.

V is TRBV15 and J is TRBJ1-2, with a tentative D call TRBD1 (6 bases). Trimming stripped 5 bases from V and 8 bases from J, with 15 bases between. This CDR3 contains 13 residues. CDR1 is LNHNV and CDR2 is YYDKDF in the germline V gene (reference sequence). The CDR3 region is CATSGGRGEGYTF. DNA of the CDR3: TGTGCCACCAGCGGGGGCCGGGGGGAAGGCTACACCTTC.

The count of this clone is one. For the CDR3, the DNA is TGTGCCATCAGTTCACCAACTAGCGGGGGGGGGAGTAGCACAGATACGCAGTATTTT. This codes for CAISSPTSGGGSSTDTQYF. This chain connects TRBV10-3 to TRBJ2-3, with 13 positions matching TRBD2. The germline V gene encodes CDR1 ENHRY and CDR2 SYGVKD. J was trimmed by 0 bases and V by 5 bases; bases with no gene match: 11. The CDR3 covers 19 residues.

The rearrangement uses TRBV19 and TRBJ2-2; TRBD2 matches 8 bases. V was clipped by 1 base and J by 1 base; unmatched bases: 5. CDR1 and CDR2 from the germline V gene are LNHDA and SQIVND (reference sequence). The CDR3 contains 17 residues. The CDR3 spells CASSIVRSGGNTGELFF. The CDR3 region has the DNA TGTGCCAGTAGTATAGTAAGGAGCGGGGGGAACACCGGGGAGCTGTTTTTT.